Below are 8 T cell receptor beta chains sequenced from a single sample in a study of human T cells and chemical hapten exposure. Within the library, unique molecular identifiers were attached to each individual cDNA molecule. TCRdb reanalysed the reads using MiXCR and keeps one entry per CDR3 protein. The top ten clones hold around 6.1% of a sample with about 3,500 distinct CDR3 sequences, about 48% of them seen once. As to treatment: therapeutic diphenylcyclopropenone sensitization with weekly scalp DPC. The source material was whole blood, sampled before DPC sensitization or 2, 6, or about 24 weeks after (not recorded which). Source of these receptors: an adult with alopecia areata. Some clones in this sample may be carry-over from other donors' samples. This table probably holds off-target reads from a library built for another chain.

This clonotype was found once. V usage is TRBV7-3 and J usage is TRBJ2-2, with a tentative D call TRBD2 (7 bases). V gave up 4 bases and J gave up 5 bases, with 17 bases separating them. Per germline, CDR1 SGHTA and CDR2 FQGTGA. The CDR3 consists of 16 residues. The CDR3 loop reads CASSSAGAMGTGELFF. The CDR3, as DNA: TGTGCCAGCAGCTCTGCGGGGGCGATGGGGACCGGGGAGCTGTTTTTT.

This sequence joins TRBV12-3 or TRBV12-4 and TRBJ2-2, with a possible D match to TRBD1 (6 bases). Trimming took off 2 bases at V and 0 bases at J, with 16 bases between the two ends. This CDR3 contains 18 residues. The CDR3 spells CASSLRPVGQPNTGELFF. CDR3 nucleotides: TGTGCCAGCAGTTTACGTCCAGTCGGACAGCCGAACACCGGGGAGCTGTTTTTT.

This chain links TRBV7-9 with TRBJ2-5; 10 bases agree with TRBD2. J lost 4 bases, V lost 4 bases, and 6 bases had no gene match. From germline, CDR1 is SEHNR and CDR2 FQNEAQ (reference sequence). The CDR3 runs 15 residues. This CDR3 is CASSSSGTSAETQYF. For the CDR3, the DNA is TGTGCCAGCAGCTCCTCCGGGACTAGCGCAGAGACCCAGTACTTC.

J is TRBJ2-7 and V is TRBV11-2; a weak D match, TRBD2 (5 bases). Germline assignment: CDR1 SGHAT and CDR2 FQNNGV. Trimming left V 1 base short and J 4 bases short, with 8 bases between. This CDR3 comprises 13 residues. CDR3: CASSLGRRYEQYF. The CDR3 nucleotides read TGTGCCAGCAGCTTAGGCAGGAGGTACGAGCAGTACTTC.

This clonotype was seen once. The J gene is TRBJ2-5, the V gene TRBV7-6; D is unresolved. The CDR3 has 15 residues. The germline gives CDR1 SGHVS, CDR2 FNYEAQ. Deletions cut 5 bases from V and 5 bases from J, with 18 bases between. The CDR3 is CASSAGPPARETQYF. CDR3 DNA sequence: TGTGCCAGCAGCGCCGGTCCTCCCGCGCGGGAGACCCAGTACTTC.

The chain recombines TRBV25-1 with TRBJ2-5, with 10 positions matching TRBD1. The junction had 6 bases not matched to a gene; V was cut back by 4 bases and J by 4 bases. Germline V gene lookup returns CDR1 MGHDK and CDR2 SYGVNS. This CDR3 contains 15 residues. The CDR3 coding sequence is TGTGCCAGCAGTGTCCTCGGGACAGGGGTAGAGACCCAGTACTTC. Translated: CASSVLGTGVETQYF.

V and J are TRBV7-9 and TRBJ2-3; 8 bases fit TRBD1. Germline CDR1 reads SEHNR; CDR2 reads FQNEAQ (reference sequence). The CDR3 has 13 residues. The V gene end was trimmed by 10 bases and the J gene end by 7 bases; junction bases not matched to a gene: 10. The CDR3 coding sequence is TGTGCCACCCAGGGCAGGGGGCGCTATACGCAGTATTTT. Its protein is CATQGRGRYTQYF.

The chain employs TRBV14 and TRBJ2-1; no firm D call. The CDR3 runs 12 residues. From germline, CDR1 is SGHDN and CDR2 FVKESK. The V and J ends lost 3 bases and 9 bases respectively, with 9 bases between them. CDR3: CASSHSTVEQFF. Here the CDR3 DNA reads TGTGCCAGCAGCCACTCGACGGTTGAGCAGTTCTTC.